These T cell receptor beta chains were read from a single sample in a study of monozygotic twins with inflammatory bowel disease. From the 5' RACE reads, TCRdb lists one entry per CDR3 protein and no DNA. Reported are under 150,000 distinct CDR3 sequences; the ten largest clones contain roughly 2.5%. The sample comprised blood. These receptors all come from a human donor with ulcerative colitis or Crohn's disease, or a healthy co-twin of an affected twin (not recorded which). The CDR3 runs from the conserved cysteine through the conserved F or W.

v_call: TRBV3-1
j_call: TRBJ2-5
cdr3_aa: CASSQAGMGVWETQYF

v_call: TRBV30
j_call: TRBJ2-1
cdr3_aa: CAWSMGGSYNEQFF

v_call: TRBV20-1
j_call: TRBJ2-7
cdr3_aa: CSAHDRDREYEQYF

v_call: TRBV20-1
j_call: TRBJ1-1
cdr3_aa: CSASGFDRGRTETEAFF

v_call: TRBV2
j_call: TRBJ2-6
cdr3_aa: CASSEPRDLPISGANVLTF

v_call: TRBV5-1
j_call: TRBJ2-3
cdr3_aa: CASTRAGGTDTQYF

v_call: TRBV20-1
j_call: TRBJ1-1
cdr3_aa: CSARGPGTGWGYTEAFF

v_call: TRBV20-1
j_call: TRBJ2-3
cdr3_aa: CSAIRLAGGPSTQYF

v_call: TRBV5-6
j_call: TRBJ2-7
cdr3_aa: CASSAGLAGASYEQYF

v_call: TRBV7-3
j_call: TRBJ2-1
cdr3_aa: CASSSLSGNNEQFF

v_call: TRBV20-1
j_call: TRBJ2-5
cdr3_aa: CSARDWQGAETQYF

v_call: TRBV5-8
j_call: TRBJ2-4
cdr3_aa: CASSSLGLAKNIQYF

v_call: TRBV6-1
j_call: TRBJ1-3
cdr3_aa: CASLGDFLTGPSGNTIYF

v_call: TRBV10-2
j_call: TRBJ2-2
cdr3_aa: CASSESSSGELFF

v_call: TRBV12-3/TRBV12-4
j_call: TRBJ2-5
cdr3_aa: CASSITDILETQYF

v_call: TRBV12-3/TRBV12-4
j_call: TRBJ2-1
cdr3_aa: CASSLEGGSYNEQFF

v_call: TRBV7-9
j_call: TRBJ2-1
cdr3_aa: CASSPRQGASYNEQFF

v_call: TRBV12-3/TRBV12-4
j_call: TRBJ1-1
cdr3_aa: CASSIQGALNTEAFF

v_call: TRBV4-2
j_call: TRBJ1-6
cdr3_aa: CASSQGAGNSPLHF

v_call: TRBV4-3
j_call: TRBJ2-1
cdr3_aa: CASSQDPQYNEQFF

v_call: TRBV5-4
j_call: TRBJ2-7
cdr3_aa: CASSPQGARYEQYF

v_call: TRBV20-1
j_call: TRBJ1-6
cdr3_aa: CSASLRGADSPLHF

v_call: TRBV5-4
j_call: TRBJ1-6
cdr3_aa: CASSPNQGGNSPLHF

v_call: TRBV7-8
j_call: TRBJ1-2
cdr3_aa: CASTLQGRYGYTF

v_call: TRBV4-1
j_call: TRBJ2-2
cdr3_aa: CASSRSGPNTGELFF

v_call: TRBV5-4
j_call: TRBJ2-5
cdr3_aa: CASSSGRGQETQYF

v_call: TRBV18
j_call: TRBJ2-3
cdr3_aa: CASSPIGDTQYF

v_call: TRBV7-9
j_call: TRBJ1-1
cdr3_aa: CASSLERTIMNTEAFF

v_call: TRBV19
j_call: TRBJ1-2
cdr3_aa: CASSPDTWNYGYTF

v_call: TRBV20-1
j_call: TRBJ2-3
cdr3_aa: CSGVPGLNTDTQYF

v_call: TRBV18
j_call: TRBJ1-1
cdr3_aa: CASSVAGVMNTEAFF

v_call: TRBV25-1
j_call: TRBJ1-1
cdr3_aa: CASSDSGEAMNTEAFF

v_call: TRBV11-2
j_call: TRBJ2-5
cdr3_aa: CASSLTGLAGGPIQETQYF

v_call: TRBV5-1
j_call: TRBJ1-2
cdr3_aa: CASSLGGREVDGYTF

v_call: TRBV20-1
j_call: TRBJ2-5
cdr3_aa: CSAGRDLRGGTQYF

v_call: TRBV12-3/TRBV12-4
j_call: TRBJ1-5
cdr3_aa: CASSSGNGNQPQHF

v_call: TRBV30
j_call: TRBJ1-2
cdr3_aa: CAWSLARGRWRTNYGYTF

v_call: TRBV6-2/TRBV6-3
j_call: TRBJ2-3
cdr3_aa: CAGCRTGNPDTQYF

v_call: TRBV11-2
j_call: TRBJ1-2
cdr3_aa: CASTHSTENYGYTF

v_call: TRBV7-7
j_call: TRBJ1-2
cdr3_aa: CASSLGVGNSGYTF

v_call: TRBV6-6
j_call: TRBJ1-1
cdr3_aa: CASRHRQGAAFF

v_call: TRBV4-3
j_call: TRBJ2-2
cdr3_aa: CASSKDSGNTGELFF